Following are 14 T cell receptor beta chains from one sample sequenced in a study of beta chain features in type 1 diabetes. The study reverse transcribed the entire isolated RNA, so it sequenced expressed TCRB transcripts. Some clones are missing from TCRdb's copy, which holds only in-frame ones; the method was immunoSEQ multiplex PCR. This sample has some 270,000 clones, with around 7.3% found just once. The sequenced sample was central memory CD4+ T cells from blood. These receptors originate from a young woman in good health.

This chain links TRBV27 with TRBJ2-7; D call uncertain. The CDR3 has 15 amino acids. The germline V gene encodes CDR1 MNHEY and CDR2 SMNVEV (reference sequence). Trimming removed 5 bases at V and 4 bases at J, with 18 bases between. The CDR3 DNA reads TGTGCCAGCAGTCATTTTCCAGGTTTAGTTTACGAGCAGTACTTC. It codes for CASSHFPGLVYEQYF.

The table lists this clone with a few counts. The chain uses TRBV2 and TRBJ2-1; TRBD2 aligns across 9 bases. Germline lookup yields CDR1 SNHLY and CDR2 FYNNEI. This CDR3 spans 17 amino acids. With V trimmed by 6 bases and J by 6 bases, 15 bases remained unmatched. The CDR3: CASRRAASGAPANEQFF. CDR3 nucleotide sequence: TGTGCCAGCAGGCGGGCGGCTAGCGGGGCCCCCGCCAATGAGCAGTTCTTC. Combining the CDR3 with reference TRBV2 and TRBJ2-1 gives the whole variable domain EPEVTQTPSHQVTQMGQEVILRCVPISNHLYFYWYRQILGQKVEFLVSFYNNEISEKSEIFDDQFSVERPDGSNFTLKIRSTKLEDSAMYFCASRRAASGAPANEQFFGPGTRLTVL.

The table lists this clone with a few counts. This chain uses TRBV18 with TRBJ2-7; possibly TRBD2 for D (6 bases). The CDR3 runs to 13 residues. From germline, CDR1 is KGHSH and CDR2 LQKENI. V was shortened by 5 bases and J by 1 base, with 9 bases between the two germline ends. DNA for the CDR3: TGTGCCAGCTCAAGAGGGACTTCCTACGAGCAGTACGTC. Its translation is CASSRGTSYEQYV.

This clone was seen repeatedly, ten times or more. This chain uses TRBV7-9 with TRBJ2-3; TRBD2 matches at 9 bases. Germline V gives CDR1 SEHNR, CDR2 FQNEAQ (reference sequence). The CDR3 is 15 amino acids. The V gene end was trimmed by 5 bases and the J gene end by 2 bases; junction bases not matched to a gene: 5. CDR3 DNA sequence: TGTGCCAGCAGCAGACTAGCGGCACTCACAGATACGCAGTATTTT. Its protein product is CASSRLAALTDTQYF.

The chain employs TRBV30 and TRBJ2-1; 7 bases are a match to TRBD1. The CDR3 sequence is 15 residues long. V dropped 4 bases and J dropped 3; count of bases not matched to a gene: 9. Germline loops: CDR1 GTSNPN, CDR2 SVGIG (reference sequence). The CDR3 reads CAWTVDRWIYNEQFF. The CDR3 nucleotides are TGTGCCTGGACTGTGGACAGGTGGATCTACAATGAGCAGTTCTTC.

V gene TRBV5-4 combines with J gene TRBJ2-1, with D uncertain. The V gene's germline CDR1 is SGHNT and CDR2 YYREEE (reference sequence). The CDR3 spans 16 residues. The germline V and J ends were trimmed by 0 bases and 5 bases, with 15 bases remaining between them. The CDR3 is CASSLGARSPDNEQFF. The CDR3 coding sequence is TGTGCCAGCAGCTTGGGTGCGCGCTCCCCAGACAATGAGCAGTTCTTC.

This clone occurred a few times. The V gene is TRBV7-9, the J gene TRBJ2-5, with D maybe TRBD1 (5 bases). Trimming pared 5 bases from V and 4 bases from J, leaving 11 bases between. The CDR3 totals 13 residues. The V gene's germline CDR1 is SEHNR and CDR2 FQNEAQ (reference sequence). CDR3 DNA sequence: TGTGCCAGCAGCCTACAGGAGCCAGAGACCCAGTACTTC. This gives the protein CASSLQEPETQYF.

Only a few counts were recorded for this clone. The rearrangement uses TRBV7-9 and TRBJ2-1, with D perhaps TRBD2 (5 bases). Germline lookup yields CDR1 SEHNR and CDR2 FQNEAQ (reference sequence). The CDR3 covers 14 residues. V lost 3 bases and J 3 bases, leaving 9 bases between the germline ends. The CDR3 coding sequence is TGTGCCAGCAGCTTCCGGGGTGGCTACAATGAGCAGTTCTTC. Protein: CASSFRGGYNEQFF.

The rearrangement uses TRBV15 and TRBJ2-7; D not resolved. The germline V gene encodes CDR1 LNHNV and CDR2 YYDKDF (reference sequence). Trimming pared 4 bases from V and 6 bases from J, leaving 16 bases between. The CDR3 has 14 residues. The CDR3 region has the DNA TGTGCCACCAGCAAGTCAAGCCCTTTCTCCGAGCAGTACGTC. Translating it yields CATSKSSPFSEQYV.

The J gene is TRBJ1-3, the V gene TRBV21-1. TRBV21-1 is a known pseudogene. The CDR3 is 17 amino acids. CDR3 sequence reads: CASSKDERPHGRNTIYF. The DNA for the CDR3 is TGTGCCAGCAGCAAAGACGAACGTCCCCACGGGAGAAACACCATATATTTT.

This clone appeared many times. The J gene is TRBJ2-7, the V gene TRBV28; D unresolved. This CDR3 contains 14 residues. Germline V gene data show CDR1 as MDHEN and CDR2 as SYDVKM. The V end was cut by 5 bases, the J end by 2 bases, with 13 bases between. CDR3 bases: TGTGCCAGCAGTGTTAGAGGAACTACCTACGAGCAGTACGTC. Amino acid sequence: CASSVRGTTYEQYV.

This clone showed up just a few times. The rearrangement joins TRBV25-1 to TRBJ2-1; 13 bases map to TRBD2. This CDR3 has 15 residues. With V trimmed by 8 bases and J by 8 bases, 9 bases remained unmatched. The V gene's germline CDR1 is MGHDK and CDR2 SYGVNS. DNA for the CDR3: TGTGCCAGCGCGTTTAGGACTAGCGGGAGCGATGAGCAGTTCTTC. This codes for CASAFRTSGSDEQFF. Supplemented by reference TRBV25-1 and TRBJ2-1, the full variable domain reads EADIYQTPRYLVIGTGKKITLECSQTMGHDKMYWYQQDPGMELHLIHYSYGVNSTEKGDLSSESTVSRIRTEHFPLTLESARPSHTSQYLCASAFRTSGSDEQFFGPGTRLTVL.

The V gene is TRBV7-2, the J gene TRBJ2-7, with D perhaps assigned TRBD1 or TRBD2 (5 bases each). CDR1 and CDR2 from the germline V gene are SGHTA and FQGNSA. Between the trimmed V and J ends, which lost 3 bases and 6 bases, there was a span of 12 bases. The CDR3 length is 13 residues. CDR3 amino acids: CASSLGTLFEQYF. In DNA form, the CDR3 reads TGTGCCAGCAGCTTGGGGACCCTATTCGAGCAGTACTTC. Variable domain in full (rest from reference TRBV7-2 and TRBJ2-7): GAGVSQSPSNKVTEKGKDVELRCDPISGHTALYWYRQSLGQGLEFLIYFQGNSAPDKSGLPSDRFSAERTGGSVSTLTIQRTQQEDSAVYLCASSLGTLFEQYFGPGTRLTVT.

V and J are TRBV19 and TRBJ2-1; TRBD1 is a possible D gene (5 bases). Germline assignment: CDR1 LNHDA and CDR2 SQIVND (reference sequence). V lost 5 bases, J lost 6 bases, and 11 bases lay in between. CDR3 length: 13 residues. Here the CDR3 DNA reads TGTGCCAGTAGTCCGAGACAGTTCAATGAGCAGTTCTTC. This codes for CASSPRQFNEQFF.